These T cell receptor beta chains were read from a single sample in a study of blood T cell repertoires in COVID-19. The repertoire was sequenced with immunoSEQ multiplex PCR; TCRdb's copy has only in-frame clones and lacks some. Of about 74,000 clones listed, more than 90% were seen once; the top ten hold approximately 1.6%. The sequencing input was peripheral blood. These receptors all come from a man aged 50-60 years with acute or convalescent COVID-19. Both conserved end residues are part of each CDR3. A D gene is named only where the DNA matches it firmly.

v_call: TRBV28; j_call: TRBJ1-3; d_call: -; cdr3_aa: CASSFRGTLSGNTIYF; cdr3_nt: TGTGCCAGCAGTTTTCGCGGCACCCTCTCTGGAAACACCATATATTTT
v_call: TRBV11-2; j_call: TRBJ2-1; d_call: TRBD2; cdr3_aa: CASSSARLAGGLYNEQFF; cdr3_nt: TGTGCCAGCAGCTCCGCACGGCTAGCGGGGGGCCTCTACAATGAGCAGTTCTTC
v_call: TRBV5-1; j_call: TRBJ1-4; d_call: TRBD1; cdr3_aa: CASSRGDRVPTNEKLFF; cdr3_nt: TGCGCCAGCAGCCGGGGGGACAGGGTACCAACTAATGAAAAACTGTTTTTT
v_call: TRBV19; j_call: TRBJ2-5; d_call: TRBD1; cdr3_aa: CASSIRGQGETQYF; cdr3_nt: TGTGCCAGTAGTATCCGAGGACAGGGGGAGACCCAGTACTTC
v_call: TRBV27; j_call: TRBJ2-1; d_call: -; cdr3_aa: CASSLSRTIVSYNEQFF; cdr3_nt: TGTGCCAGCAGTTTATCGAGGACTATCGTTTCCTACAATGAGCAGTTCTTC
v_call: TRBV6-5; j_call: TRBJ1-2; d_call: -; cdr3_aa: CASSRMGGYTF; cdr3_nt: TGTGCCAGCAGTCGAATGGGCGGCTACACCTTC
v_call: TRBV28; j_call: TRBJ1-4; d_call: TRBD1; cdr3_aa: CASSKQGDEKLFF; cdr3_nt: TGTGCCAGCAGTAAACAGGGGGATGAAAAACTGTTTTTT
v_call: TRBV7-3; j_call: TRBJ2-1; d_call: -; cdr3_aa: CASSPNLQVAEQFF; cdr3_nt: TGTGCCAGCAGCCCAAACCTCCAGGTGGCTGAGCAGTTCTTC
v_call: TRBV27; j_call: TRBJ2-7; d_call: -; cdr3_aa: CASSLAGSYEQYF; cdr3_nt: TGTGCCAGCAGTTTGGCAGGGTCCTACGAGCAGTACTTC
v_call: TRBV5-4; j_call: TRBJ1-2; d_call: -; cdr3_aa: CASMAGEDYGYTF; cdr3_nt: TGTGCCAGCATGGCGGGCGAGGATTATGGCTACACCTTC
v_call: TRBV28; j_call: TRBJ1-3; d_call: TRBD1; cdr3_aa: CASSSIDRAGNTIYF; cdr3_nt: TGTGCCAGCAGTTCAATAGACAGGGCTGGAAACACCATATATTTT
v_call: TRBV27; j_call: TRBJ1-1; d_call: -; cdr3_aa: CASSNLAGNTEAFF; cdr3_nt: TGTGCCAGCAGTAATCTGGCGGGAAACACTGAAGCTTTCTTT
v_call: TRBV30; j_call: TRBJ1-5; d_call: TRBD1; cdr3_aa: CAWSQGAGGQPQHF; cdr3_nt: TGTGCCTGGAGTCAGGGGGCAGGGGGCCAGCCCCAGCATTTT
v_call: TRBV11-2; j_call: TRBJ2-3; d_call: TRBD2; cdr3_aa: CASSLGVLAGRGDTQYF; cdr3_nt: TGTGCCAGCAGCTTAGGAGTCCTAGCGGGGAGGGGAGATACGCAGTATTTT
v_call: TRBV18; j_call: TRBJ2-7; d_call: -; cdr3_aa: CASSPPSVDEQYF; cdr3_nt: TGTGCCAGCTCACCACCGAGTGTCGACGAGCAGTACTTC
v_call: TRBV9; j_call: TRBJ2-5; d_call: TRBD1; cdr3_aa: CASSARDREETQYF; cdr3_nt: TGTGCCAGCAGCGCCCGGGACAGGGAAGAGACCCAGTACTTC
v_call: TRBV5-1; j_call: TRBJ2-3; d_call: TRBD1; cdr3_aa: CASSRDRGGRTDTQYF; cdr3_nt: TGCGCCAGCAGCAGGGACAGGGGAGGAAGAACAGATACGCAGTATTTT
v_call: TRBV28; j_call: TRBJ2-3; d_call: TRBD2; cdr3_aa: CASTTWTSGVSDTQYF; cdr3_nt: TGTGCCAGCACCACTTGGACTAGCGGGGTCTCAGATACGCAGTATTTT
v_call: TRBV5-1; j_call: TRBJ1-3; d_call: -; cdr3_aa: CASSLGGQRLRNSGNTIYF; cdr3_nt: TGCGCCAGCAGTTTGGGAGGACAGCGCCTCCGAAACTCTGGAAACACCATATATTTT